This TCR beta chain comes out of a study of early T cells in non-severe SARS-CoV-2 infection. The CDR3 sequence is 14 residues long. Germline V gene data show CDR1 as SGHRS and CDR2 as YFSETQ. The ends were cut back, 4 bases at V and 5 bases at J, with 15 bases in the middle. TCRdb re-called the 5' RACE reads with MiXCR, one entry per CDR3 protein. The sample shows about 77,000 distinct CDR3 sequences, around 9.9% of them seen only once. This clonotype has a handful of counts. Sequenced input: whole blood. The J gene is TRBJ1-1, the V gene TRBV5-1, with D perhaps matching TRBD1 (6 bases). This TCR came from an adult who was a healthcare worker with PCR-confirmed SARS-CoV-2 infection or an uninfected control (not recorded which). The CDR3 DNA reads TGCGCCAGCAGCGAGGACAGTACGGGGACTGAAGCTTTCTTT. Protein product: CASSEDSTGTEAFF. The complete variable domain, with remaining parts taken from reference TRBV5-1 and TRBJ1-1, reads KAGVTQTPRYLIKTRGQQVTLSCSPISGHRSVSWYQQTPGQGLQFLFEYFSETQRNKGNFPGRFSGRQFSNSRSEMNVSTLELGDSALYLCASSEDSTGTEAFFGQGTRLTVV.